The present T cell receptor (beta chain) was sequenced within a study of neurological immune-mediated disorders. Study-level findings and limits: Multiple sclerosis was found to have the least TCR clonal expansion, below healthy controls, and HTLV-1-associated myelopathy the most.

Regarding time point: technical triplicate 2. This clonotype showed up many times. Its antigen is currently unknown. The team produced cDNA through 5'RACE using 10-nucleotide random UMIs. TCRdb itself ran the 5' RACE reads through MiXCR, one entry per CDR3 protein. The sample has about 59,000 distinct CDR3 sequences, around 24% seen once. The CDR3 runs 13 residues. The V gene's germline CDR1 is SGHDN and CDR2 FVKESK. The V gene lost 4 bases and the J gene lost 8 bases, with 12 bases spanning the gap. The chain recombines TRBV14 with TRBJ1-5; D not resolved. The clonotype comes from a man in his fifties or sixties with HTLV-1-associated myelopathy (HAM/TSP). Sequencing was performed on PBMCs. In DNA form, the CDR3 reads TGTGCCAGCAGCCGAGACGGGGTGGAGCCCCAGCATTTT. Its protein is CASSRDGVEPQHF.